The 27 T cell receptor beta chains listed next were all sequenced from one sample in a study of blood T cell repertoires in COVID-19. Libraries were prepared by immunoSEQ multiplex PCR; TCRdb keeps only in-frame clonotypes and omits some of them. The data hold around 63,000 clones, with approximately 90% observed a single time. The sequenced sample consisted of peripheral blood. The receptor source for this set is a woman aged 55-69 years with acute or convalescent COVID-19.

This chain uses TRBV2 with TRBJ2-7; D perhaps matches TRBD1 (6 bases). Germline V lookup: CDR1 SNHLY, CDR2 FYNNEI. The CDR3 sequence is 15 residues long. The V gene lost 3 bases and the J gene lost 3 bases, with 15 bases spanning the gap. The CDR3 sequence: CASSDVGHRGYEQYV. In DNA form, the CDR3 reads TGTGCCAGCAGTGATGTGGGACACCGAGGCTACGAGCAGTACGTC.

This chain joins TRBV5-1 and TRBJ1-1; 9 bases are shared with TRBD1. V shed 3 bases, J shed 0 bases, and the junction held 6 bases outside the gene matches. CDR3 length equals 16 residues. Germline CDR1 is SGHRS and CDR2 is YFSETQ. CDR3 sequence: CASSWGTGILNTEAFF. The CDR3 DNA is TGCGCCAGCAGCTGGGGGACAGGGATTTTGAACACTGAAGCTTTCTTT.

This clone was seen a single time. The V call is TRBV7-9, the J call TRBJ1-5, with 10 bases fitting TRBD1. The CDR3 runs 14 residues. Trimming took 5 bases from V and 5 from J; bases not matched to a gene: 3. The germline gives CDR1 SEHNR, CDR2 FQNEAQ (reference sequence). CDR3 coding DNA: TGTGCCAGCAGCCCTGGGACAGGGGATCAGCCCCAGCATTTT. It yields the protein CASSPGTGDQPQHF. The variable domain in full, completed from reference TRBV7-9 and TRBJ1-5, reads DTGVSQNPRHKITKRGQNVTFRCDPISEHNRLYWYRQTLGQGPEFLTYFQNEAQLEKSRLLSDRFSAERPKGSFSTLEIQRTEQGDSAMYLCASSPGTGDQPQHFGDGTRLSIL.

Regarding this clone: The junction and the germline gene differ at one end; a read error may be behind it. This chain connects TRBV7-9 to TRBJ1-2, with 8 bases identical to TRBD1. In germline, CDR1 is SEHNR, CDR2 FQNEAQ (reference sequence). This CDR3 region has 14 residues. The chain's CDR3 is CASSELRDRTVSIF. CDR3 nucleotide sequence: TGTGCCAGCAGCGAGCTTCGGGACAGGACGGTTTCCATCTTC.

The V call is TRBV5-6, the J call TRBJ2-7; 7 bases are a match to TRBD2. The CDR3 length is 13 residues. Looked up from germline, CDR1 is SGHDT and CDR2 is YYEEEE. Trimming took 0 bases from V and 5 from J; bases not matched to a gene: 2. The CDR3 DNA reads as TGTGCCAGCAGCTTGGGTGCGGGAGACGAGCAGTACGTC. Translated, it gives CASSLGAGDEQYV.

J is TRBJ1-4 and V is TRBV5-1, with 11 bases lining up with TRBD1. J lost 4 bases, V lost 1 base, and 3 bases had no gene match. The CDR3 is made up of 16 amino acids. The germline CDR1 and CDR2 sequences are SGHRS and YFSETQ. In DNA, the CDR3 is TGCGCCAGCAGCTTGTGGACAGGGGGCGTTAATGAAAAACTGTTTTTT. Residues: CASSLWTGGVNEKLFF.

The CDR3: CASSLLGGMNTEAFF. DNA of the CDR3: TGTGCCAGCAGCTTATTGGGGGGGATGAACACTGAAGCTTTCTTT. V is TRBV7-2 and J is TRBJ1-1; D possibly corresponds to TRBD1 (5 bases). In germline, CDR1 is SGHTA, CDR2 FQGNSA. Trimming took 2 bases from V and 0 from J, leaving 10 bases between them. The CDR3 sequence is 15 residues long.

The chain carries TRBV20-1 and TRBJ1-1; 7 bases agree with TRBD1. Germline CDR1 is DFQATT and CDR2 is SNEGSKA (reference sequence). V lost 3 bases, J lost 0 bases, and 7 bases stayed unmatched. The CDR3 loop spans 15 amino acids. The CDR3 spells CSASRGPDMNTEAFF. In DNA, the CDR3 is TGCAGTGCTAGTAGGGGGCCCGATATGAACACTGAAGCTTTCTTT.

The V gene is TRBV4-2, the J gene TRBJ2-2; TRBD1 might be the D (6 bases). The ends were cut back, 0 bases at V and 0 bases at J, with 8 bases in the middle. Per the germline V gene, CDR1 is LGHNA and CDR2 is YNFKEQ. The CDR3 length is 16 residues. CDR3 residues: CASSQEDRSNTGELFF. In DNA, the CDR3 is TGTGCCAGCAGCCAAGAAGACAGGTCGAACACCGGGGAGCTGTTTTTT.

V usage is TRBV28 and J usage is TRBJ2-1; tentatively, D is TRBD2 (5 bases). There are 12 residues in the CDR3. The germline CDR1 and CDR2 sequences are MDHEN and SYDVKM. V dropped 7 bases and J dropped 6 bases, with 10 bases sitting between them. Here the CDR3 reads CASTEGRNEQFF. The CDR3 DNA is TGTGCCAGCACTGAGGGCCGCAATGAGCAGTTCTTC.

The V and J genes are TRBV4-1 and TRBJ1-1; D may be TRBD1 (6 bases). The CDR3 consists of 19 residues. Deletions cut 0 bases from V and 5 bases from J, with 25 bases between. The V gene's germline CDR1 is MGHRA and CDR2 YSYEKL. CDR3 protein: CASSQDRARAGVRRTEAFF. In nucleotides, the CDR3 is TGCGCCAGCAGCCAAGATCGGGCTCGGGCAGGGGTACGTCGGACTGAAGCTTTCTTT.

The chain couples TRBV2 to TRBJ1-4; 10 bases fit TRBD1. The V gene's germline CDR1 is SNHLY and CDR2 FYNNEI. V shed 0 bases and J 8 bases; nucleotides not matched to a gene: 3. The CDR3 has 15 residues. The CDR3 nucleotides read TGTGCCAGCAGTGAAGCGTGGACAGGGGGGGAAAAACTGTTTTTT. Translating it yields CASSEAWTGGEKLFF. Combining the CDR3 with reference TRBV2 and TRBJ1-4 gives the whole variable domain EPEVTQTPSHQVTQMGQEVILRCVPISNHLYFYWYRQILGQKVEFLVSFYNNEISEKSEIFDDQFSVERPDGSNFTLKIRSTKLEDSAMYFCASSEAWTGGEKLFFGSGTQLSVL.

CDR3 sequence reads: CASQGSLNTEAFF. DNA of the CDR3: TGTGCCAGCCAGGGATCCTTGAACACTGAAGCTTTCTTT. V is TRBV6-5 and J is TRBJ1-1, with D perhaps TRBD1 (5 bases). There are 13 residues in the CDR3. Looked up from germline, CDR1 is MNHEY and CDR2 is SVGAGI. V gave up 8 bases and J gave up 0 bases, with 10 bases separating them.

V and J are TRBV3-1 (or the pseudogene TRBV3-2) and TRBJ1-1; the D gene is possibly TRBD1 (6 bases). CDR1 and CDR2 (germline): LGHDT, YNNKEL (reference sequence). V was trimmed by 3 bases and J by 7 bases, leaving 12 bases between them. This CDR3 has 13 residues. The CDR3 DNA reads TGTGCCAGCAGCCACGCGGGAGGGGGTGAAGCTTTCTTT. Protein: CASSHAGGGEAFF.

The rearrangement joins TRBV2 to TRBJ2-3; 10 bases agree with TRBD2. The CDR3 has 13 amino acids. After removal of 10 bases from V and 1 base from J, the junction contained 2 bases not matched to a gene. From germline, CDR1 is SNHLY and CDR2 FYNNEI. The DNA of the CDR3 is TGTGCCACCGGACTAGCGGGCACAGATACGCAGTATTTT. Encoded protein: CATGLAGTDTQYF.

This chain links TRBV6-6 with TRBJ1-1; perhaps TRBD1 as D (6 bases). CDR3 length equals 16 residues. Germline V gene lookup returns CDR1 MNHNY and CDR2 SVGAGI (reference sequence). V lost 8 bases to trimming and J lost 0 bases, with 19 bases between them. CDR3 bases: TGTGCCAGCTCGCGTTCCTCCGGGACATTGAACACTGAAGCTTTCTTT. Amino acids: CASSRSSGTLNTEAFF.

This chain connects TRBV5-1 to TRBJ2-2, with no clear D. The CDR3 is 13 amino acids. V was pared by 7 bases and J by 4 bases, with 11 bases between. Germline V CDR1 and CDR2: SGHRS, YFSETQ. The CDR3 region is CASREAPTGELFF. The CDR3, as DNA: TGCGCCAGCCGCGAAGCTCCCACCGGGGAGCTGTTTTTT.

V gene TRBV19 combines with J gene TRBJ1-4; perhaps TRBD1 as D (6 bases). Germline V lookup: CDR1 LNHDA, CDR2 SQIVND (reference sequence). V was clipped by 4 bases and J by 7 bases, with 13 bases between them. The CDR3 loop spans 14 amino acids. CDR3 sequence reads: CASSTWTEFEKLFF. CDR3 nucleotides: TGTGCCAGTAGTACCTGGACAGAGTTTGAAAAACTGTTTTTT.

The V call is TRBV30, the J call TRBJ2-5; D is possibly TRBD2 (6 bases). The V gene's germline CDR1 is GTSNPN and CDR2 SVGIG (reference sequence). The length of the CDR3 is 15 residues. V was trimmed by 0 bases and J by 1 base, leaving 12 bases between them. This CDR3 reads CAWSVGRLFQETQYF. DNA for the CDR3: TGTGCCTGGAGTGTAGGGAGGCTCTTCCAAGAGACCCAGTACTTC.

The rearrangement links TRBV18 to TRBJ2-7; D possibly corresponds to TRBD2 (5 bases). The germline gives CDR1 KGHSH, CDR2 LQKENI. V lost 5 bases and J lost 4, with 12 bases in between. The CDR3 runs to 13 residues. CDR3 in DNA: TGTGCCAGCTCATCGGGAAGACAATACGAGCAGTACGTC. Encoded protein: CASSSGRQYEQYV.

V is TRBV9 and J is TRBJ1-5, with D perhaps TRBD1 (6 bases). The CDR3 is 16 amino acids. Germline CDR1 reads SGDLS; CDR2 reads YYNGEE. V dropped 4 bases and J dropped 4 bases, with 18 bases sitting between them. The CDR3 DNA is TGTGCCAGCAGCCTGGGCGTAGGGGGTAGGAATCAGCCCCAGCATTTT. It is translated as CASSLGVGGRNQPQHF.

The chain joins TRBV29-1 to TRBJ2-3; 7 nucleotides agree with TRBD2. J lost 0 bases, V lost 5 bases, and 5 bases had no gene match. CDR3 length equals 14 residues. Germline loops: CDR1 SQVTM, CDR2 ANQGSEA. CDR3 coding DNA: TGCAGCGTTTCCCAAGCGGGGAGCACAGATACGCAGTATTTT. It is translated as CSVSQAGSTDTQYF.

This chain uses TRBV2 with TRBJ2-5, with D unresolved. The CDR3 sequence is 11 residues long. CDR1 and CDR2 (germline): SNHLY, FYNNEI. V shed 6 bases and J shed 5 bases, with 7 bases lying between them. CDR3 residues: CASSLQETQYF. The CDR3 DNA is TGTGCCAGCAGCCTCCAGGAGACCCAGTACTTC. Full variable domain (remainder filled in from reference TRBV2 and TRBJ2-5): EPEVTQTPSHQVTQMGQEVILRCVPISNHLYFYWYRQILGQKVEFLVSFYNNEISEKSEIFDDQFSVERPDGSNFTLKIRSTKLEDSAMYFCASSLQETQYFGPGTRLLVL.

The chain employs TRBV18 and TRBJ1-6; no clear D gene. The germline V gene has CDR1 KGHSH and CDR2 LQKENI. The CDR3 runs to 13 residues. Trimming cost V 3 bases and J 7 bases, with 7 bases left between them. The CDR3 reads CASSPSLNSPLHF. CDR3 sequence (DNA): TGTGCCAGCTCACCCTCCTTGAATTCACCCCTCCACTTT.

The V gene is TRBV4-3, the J gene TRBJ1-2, with D perhaps matching TRBD1 (5 bases). Trimming pared 0 bases from V and 8 bases from J, leaving 13 bases between. CDR3 length equals 14 residues. Germline assignment: CDR1 LGHNA and CDR2 YSLEER. For the CDR3, the DNA is TGCGCCAGCAGCCAAGACGGGGGAGGATTAGGCTACACCTTC. Translation: CASSQDGGGLGYTF.

This chain connects TRBV19 to TRBJ1-6; TRBD1 matches 12 bases. V gave up 6 bases and J gave up 7 bases; unmatched junction bases: 10. Germline V lookup: CDR1 LNHDA, CDR2 SQIVND (reference sequence). This CDR3 spans 17 amino acids. The CDR3 region is CASSPIGTGGANSPLHF. The CDR3 DNA follows: TGTGCCAGTAGCCCAATTGGGACAGGGGGCGCGAATTCACCCCTCCACTTT.

V usage is TRBV11-2 and J usage is TRBJ2-7; 9 nucleotides match TRBD1. Germline V lookup: CDR1 SGHAT, CDR2 FQNNGV. V shed 9 bases and J 7 bases; nucleotides not matched to a gene: 10. The CDR3 runs to 13 residues. CDR3 amino acids: CASRGQGHQEQYV. The CDR3 DNA is TGTGCCAGTAGGGGACAGGGACATCAGGAGCAGTACGTC.